This T cell receptor (beta chain) was identified in a study of shared clonotypes between healthy human individuals (TCRdb year 2020). Notes on the research overall: A few men and a couple of women, aged 18 to 49 years, made up the cohort. To estimate repertoire size and how much clonotype sharing occurs between individuals, the study deeply sequenced the blood TCR repertoires of about five healthy adults. Each donor's leukapheresis produced roughly between roughly 0.85 and 9.5 billion PBMCs. For each donor, three plates each were used for CD4 naive and CD4 memory, two plates were used for CD8 naive, and one plate was used for CD8 memory. To increase sequencing depth and limit assay-specific biases, different laboratories used diverse techniques to prepare libraries and sequence TCR repertoires. What the research found in general, with its limitations: Compared with non-shared clonotypes, clonotypes shared by all four sorted-subset donors had higher generation probabilities. Estimated clonotype richness was generally larger for naive than for memory subsets. Across a handful of donors, 4.5% to 6.5% of naive CD4, more than 3% of naive CD8, about 2.3% of memory CD4, and approximately 0.42% of memory CD8 clonotypes were shared. Pairwise subsampling indicated that sequencing depth was expected to affect the degree of clonotype sharing among donors. Even with the large sequencing depth, rarefaction of the sorted-subset datasets indicated that sequencing was incomplete. Because the study included a small number of donors, the genetic and exposure-history diversity represented was limited. Only blood was sampled, and tissue TCR repertoires likely differ from those in blood.

As regards this clone: No cognate antigen has been identified for it. Base-call qualities are not available, and no considerably larger clone is one nucleotide away.

Using the deep immunoSEQ assay, TCR CDR3 regions were amplified from genomic DNA by multiplex PCR. Genomic DNA extracted from each cell subset was distributed evenly over all wells of several immunoSEQ 96-well plates, and each plate served as one replicate. Each replicate PCR for sorted subsets received 200 ng genomic DNA, equal to roughly 30,000 T cell genomes. Purified libraries were measured with a Qubit 3.0 fluorometer, size-checked on a Bioanalyzer 2100, and measured again with the KAPA Library Quantification kit. Each immunoSEQ 96-well plate was sequenced on its own single-read 150-cycle Illumina NextSeq 550 flow cell. As for the original processing: Because the immunoSEQ output held only junctional sequences and lacked quality scores, the filtering could not match the filtering applied to full-length reads. To assign V/J genes and CDR3, sequences were annotated using PyIR, a Python wrapper for IgBLAST v1.9, with IMGT germline references. Reads were removed for weak V/J assignments (E-value above 1e-6), missing CDR3, stop codons, out-of-frame junctions, or ambiguous translated residues. V3J clonotypes were defined as sequences sharing the same inferred V gene, J gene, and CDR3 amino acid sequence. To compute the percentage overlap between repertoires, the number of shared unique clonotypes was divided by the size of the smaller repertoire. Repertoire richness was assessed with RTK rarefaction, the Chao1 estimator, and Recon v2.1 estimates of unobserved clonotypes. Generation probabilities for all TCRbeta clonotypes obtained by the gDNA method from four donors were computed using OLGA. TCRdb carries this immuneACCESS record with in-frame sequences only. Its versions omit some clonotypes, under half of them owing to an unresolved V gene in the studies checked, with the rest unexplained. V, J and clone size were drawn from that table, and D and trimming were deduced from the DNA. This sample is represented by roughly 1,600,000 clones; 98% to 99% of them were singletons. The top ten hold 0.3% to 0.45% of the sample.

The donors were healthy, HIV-negative adults who had no recently reported acute infections or vaccinations. Every donor was a Caucasian adult residing in Nashville, Tennessee, USA. CD4+ T cells were enriched by magnetic negative selection, after which naive cells were positively selected on CD45RA and the negative fraction was taken as the memory subset. After blood collection by leukapheresis, PBMCs were isolated using Ficoll-Histopaque density gradient centrifugation and then cryopreserved in the vapor phase of liquid nitrogen. Purity and quantity of every magnetically sorted T cell population were checked by analytical flow cytometry. Genomic DNA was isolated from each sorted fraction and quantified by UV absorbance on a Nanodrop 2000c. Input material: naive CD4+ T cells sorted from blood. Sample cell subset or site, as interpreted from the label and publication: CD45RA+ positively selected. The source of this sequence is a man between 25 and 39 years old in good health.

The nucleotides read TGCGCCAGCAGCTTGGAGGGAGGATCATACGAAAAACTGTTTTTT. This sequence encodes CASSLEGGSYEKLFF. In this chain, TRBV5-1 is recombined with TRBJ1-4; no confident D gene assignment can be made. The germline V gene gives CDR1 as SGHRS and CDR2 as YFSETQ. From its cysteine to its phenylalanine, the CDR3 spans 15 amino acids. Only CDR3 DNA is held: 45 bases, read in frame from base 1. The trim is 0 bases for V and 8 bases for J, with a gap of 14 bases between the germline ends. This CDR3, with the reference TRBV5-1 and TRBJ1-4 proteins standing in past its ends, gives the full variable domain KAGVTQTPRYLIKTRGQQVTLSCSPISGHRSVSWYQQTPGQGLQFLFEYFSETQRNKGNFPGRFSGRQFSNSRSEMNVSTLELGDSALYLCASSLEGGSYEKLFFGSGTQLSVL.